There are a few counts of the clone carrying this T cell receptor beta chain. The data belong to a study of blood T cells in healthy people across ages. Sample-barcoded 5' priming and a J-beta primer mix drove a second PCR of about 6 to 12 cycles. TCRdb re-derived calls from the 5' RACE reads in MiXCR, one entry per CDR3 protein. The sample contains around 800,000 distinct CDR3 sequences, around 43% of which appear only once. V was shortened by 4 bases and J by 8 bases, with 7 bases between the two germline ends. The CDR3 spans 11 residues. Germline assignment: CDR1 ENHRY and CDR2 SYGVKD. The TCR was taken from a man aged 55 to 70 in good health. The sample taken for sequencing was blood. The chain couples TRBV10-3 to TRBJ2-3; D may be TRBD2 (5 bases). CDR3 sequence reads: CAISAGSTQYF. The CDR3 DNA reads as TGTGCCATCAGTGCGGGGTCTACGCAGTATTTT.